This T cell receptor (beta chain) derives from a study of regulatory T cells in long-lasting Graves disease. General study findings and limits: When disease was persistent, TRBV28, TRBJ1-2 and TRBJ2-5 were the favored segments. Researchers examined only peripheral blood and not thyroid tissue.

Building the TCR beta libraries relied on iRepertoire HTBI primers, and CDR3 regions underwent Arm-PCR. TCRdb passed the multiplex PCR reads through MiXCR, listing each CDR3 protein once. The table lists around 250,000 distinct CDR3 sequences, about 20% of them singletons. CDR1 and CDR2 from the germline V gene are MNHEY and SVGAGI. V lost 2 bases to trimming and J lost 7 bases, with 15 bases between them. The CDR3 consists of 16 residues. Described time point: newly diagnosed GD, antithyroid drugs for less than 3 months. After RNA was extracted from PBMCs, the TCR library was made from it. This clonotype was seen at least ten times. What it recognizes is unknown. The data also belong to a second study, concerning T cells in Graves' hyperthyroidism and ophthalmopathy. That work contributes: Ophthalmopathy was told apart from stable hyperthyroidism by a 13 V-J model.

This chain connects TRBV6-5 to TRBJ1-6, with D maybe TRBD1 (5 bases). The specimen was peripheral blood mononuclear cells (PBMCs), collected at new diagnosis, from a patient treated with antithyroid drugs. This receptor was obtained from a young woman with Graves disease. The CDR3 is CASSYAEGNPNSPLHF. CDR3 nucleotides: TGTGCCAGCAGTTACGCGGAGGGGAACCCGAATTCACCCCTCCACTTT.